This TCR beta chain was profiled in a study of blood T cell repertoires in COVID-19 (dated by TCRdb to the early 2020s). Concerning the study at large: Samples from collaborators originated in the United States, Italy and Spain and spanned both the acute and convalescent phases of COVID-19. The prospective study material was composed of cDNA or gDNA derived from T cells, B-cell-depleted T cells, or PBMCs. Deeply sampled blood TCRbeta repertoires from subjects exposed to, actively infected with, or recovered from COVID-19 were included in the dataset. A freely available public database, intended as a resource for researchers studying the immune response to SARS-CoV-2, is where the repertoires were released. Samples came from the ongoing ImmuneRACE study (first 160 participants) plus 1,254 subjects from 6 global collaborators. A de-identified subject ID, COVID-19 status, age in years and sex were almost always included in the sample metadata. Where HLA class I and class II types were available, the types were taken from metadata supplied by the sample provider, not from assay-based typing.

Note on this clone: The antigen this receptor binds is unknown. The junction shows a germline mismatch at one end, possibly a read error.

TCRbeta CDR3 regions were amplified from genomic DNA using the immunoSEQ Assay, a bias-controlled multiplex PCR. In the source study's methods: Within the assay, amplification of reference gene primers was used to estimate how many nucleated cells each sample contained. To quantify the absolute abundance of each unique TCRbeta CDR3 rearrangement, sequence reads were collapsed and filtered. For each sample, productive Simpson clonality was calculated as the square root of Simpson's diversity index across productive rearrangements. TCRdb carries this immuneACCESS record with in-frame sequences only. Its versions omit some clonotypes, under half of them owing to an unresolved V gene in the studies checked, with the rest unexplained. V, J and clone size are those of that table, while D and trimming were read from the DNA. Counted in this sample were fewer than 200,000 clones; 78% of them appeared once. 17% of the sample goes to the ten largest clones.

Study-level results and caveats: The quantity of clinical and demographic metadata differed by source and by participant and was supplied without curation.

In the prospective study, participants were roughly 18 to 95 years old, resided in approximately 22 geographic areas of the United States, and were enrolled through a virtual design. In the prospective study, cohorts were assigned on the basis of participant-reported clinical history obtained from a screening survey and a study questionnaire. Recovered participants in ImmuneRACE Cohort 3 were defined by two consecutive negative NP/OP PCR tests, clearance by a healthcare professional, or resolution of symptoms. Each participant in the prospective study had whole blood, serum and a nasopharyngeal or oropharyngeal swab collected by mobile phlebotomists. Prospective study participants could optionally give additional blood draws and questionnaires over an approximately two-month period. Blood samples from the prospective study were shipped frozen or at room temperature prior to DNA extraction. CDR1 and CDR2, per the germline V gene, are KGHDR and SFDVKD. The CDR3 measures 15 amino acids from cysteine to phenylalanine. Only CDR3 DNA remains: 45 bases, in frame from the first base.

The origin of this receptor is a woman between 50 and 59 years old who had recovered from COVID-19. The sequence links TRBV24-1 to TRBJ2-3; a stretch of 7 junction bases matches TRBD2. The specimen was PBMCs or T cells enriched from blood (not recorded which). The sequenced DNA: TGTGCCACCCGTGACGCGGGACTAAATACAGATACGCAGTATTTT. Its translation reads: CATRDAGLNTDTQYF.